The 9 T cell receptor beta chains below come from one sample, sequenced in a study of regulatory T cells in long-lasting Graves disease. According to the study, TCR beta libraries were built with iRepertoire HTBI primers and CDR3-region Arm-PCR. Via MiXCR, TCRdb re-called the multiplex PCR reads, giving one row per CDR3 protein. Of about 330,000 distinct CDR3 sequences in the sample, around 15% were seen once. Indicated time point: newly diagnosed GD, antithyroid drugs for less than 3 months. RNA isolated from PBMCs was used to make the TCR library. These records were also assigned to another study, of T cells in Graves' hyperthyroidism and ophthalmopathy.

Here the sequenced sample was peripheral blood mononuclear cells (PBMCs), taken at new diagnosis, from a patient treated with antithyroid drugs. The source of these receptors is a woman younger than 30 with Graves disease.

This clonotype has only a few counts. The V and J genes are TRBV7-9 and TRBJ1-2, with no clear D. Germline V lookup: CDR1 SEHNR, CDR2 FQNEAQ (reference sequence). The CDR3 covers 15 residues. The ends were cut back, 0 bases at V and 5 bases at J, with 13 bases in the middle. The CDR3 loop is CASSLAADPGYGYTF. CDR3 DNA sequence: TGTGCCAGCAGCTTAGCTGCCGACCCGGGGTATGGCTACACCTTC. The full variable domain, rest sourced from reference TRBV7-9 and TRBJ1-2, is DTGVSQNPRHKITKRGQNVTFRCDPISEHNRLYWYRQTLGQGPEFLTYFQNEAQLEKSRLLSDRFSAERPKGSFSTLEIQRTEQGDSAMYLCASSLAADPGYGYTFGSGTRLTVV.

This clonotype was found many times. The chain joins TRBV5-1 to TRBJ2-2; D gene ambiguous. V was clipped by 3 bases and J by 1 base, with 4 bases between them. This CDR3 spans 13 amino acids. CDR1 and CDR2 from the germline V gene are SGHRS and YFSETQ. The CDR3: CASSSRNTGELFF. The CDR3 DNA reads TGCGCCAGCAGCTCGAGGAACACCGGGGAGCTGTTTTTT.

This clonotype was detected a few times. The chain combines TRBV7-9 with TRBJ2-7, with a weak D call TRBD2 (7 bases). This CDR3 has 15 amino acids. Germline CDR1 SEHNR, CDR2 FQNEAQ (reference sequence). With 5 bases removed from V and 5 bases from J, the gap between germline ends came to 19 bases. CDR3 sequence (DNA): TGTGCCAGCAGCCGCGGGGGCTACAGTCATGACGAGCAGTACTTC. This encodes CASSRGGYSHDEQYF.

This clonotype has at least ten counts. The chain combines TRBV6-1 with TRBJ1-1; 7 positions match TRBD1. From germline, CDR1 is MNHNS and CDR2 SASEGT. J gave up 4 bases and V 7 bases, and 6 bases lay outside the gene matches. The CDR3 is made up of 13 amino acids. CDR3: CASTTAGGTEAFF. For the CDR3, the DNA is TGTGCCAGCACCACAGCAGGGGGCACTGAAGCTTTCTTT.

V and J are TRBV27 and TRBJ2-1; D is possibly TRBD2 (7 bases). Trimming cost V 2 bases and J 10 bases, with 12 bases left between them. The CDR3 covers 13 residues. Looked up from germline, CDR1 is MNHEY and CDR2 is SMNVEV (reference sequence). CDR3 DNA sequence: TGTGCCAGCAGTTTAGCCGGGGGGCTGGAGCAGTTCTTC. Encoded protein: CASSLAGGLEQFF.

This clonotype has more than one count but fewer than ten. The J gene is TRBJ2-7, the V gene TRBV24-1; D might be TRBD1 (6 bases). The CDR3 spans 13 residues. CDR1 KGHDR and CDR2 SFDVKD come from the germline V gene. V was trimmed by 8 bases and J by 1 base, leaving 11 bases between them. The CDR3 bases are TGTGCCACCAAATGGACAGATTCCTACGAGCAGTACTTC. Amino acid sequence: CATKWTDSYEQYF.

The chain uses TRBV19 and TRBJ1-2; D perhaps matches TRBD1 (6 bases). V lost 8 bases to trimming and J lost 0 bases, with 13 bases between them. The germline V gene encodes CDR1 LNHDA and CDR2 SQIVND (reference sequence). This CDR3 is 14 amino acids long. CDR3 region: CASRIQGSNYGYTF. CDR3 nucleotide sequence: TGTGCCAGTCGGATACAGGGATCTAACTATGGCTACACCTTC.

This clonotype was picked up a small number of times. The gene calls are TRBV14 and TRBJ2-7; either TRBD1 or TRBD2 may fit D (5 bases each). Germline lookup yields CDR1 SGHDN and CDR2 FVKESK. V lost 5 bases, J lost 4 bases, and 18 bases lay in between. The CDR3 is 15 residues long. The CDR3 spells CASSYGTGKSYEQYF. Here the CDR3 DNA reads TGTGCCAGCAGCTACGGGACCGGAAAATCTTACGAGCAGTACTTC.

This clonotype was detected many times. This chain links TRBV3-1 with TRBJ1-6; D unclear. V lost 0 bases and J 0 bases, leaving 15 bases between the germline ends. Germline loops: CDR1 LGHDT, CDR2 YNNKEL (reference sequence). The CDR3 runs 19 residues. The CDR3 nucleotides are TGTGCCAGCAGCCAAGATCTTGTGCTGAGTAGCTCCTATAATTCACCCCTCCACTTT. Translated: CASSQDLVLSSSYNSPLHF.